This T cell receptor beta chain was identified in a study of blood T cells in healthy people across ages. V shed 9 bases and J 4 bases; nucleotides not matched to a gene: 7. Germline CDR1 reads MNHNY; CDR2 reads SVGAGI (reference sequence). The CDR3 contains 14 residues. In its sample, this clonotype was seen a few times. Its antigen is not identified. Then a second PCR, running roughly 7 to 11 cycles, was carried out with a sample-barcoded 5' primer and a J-beta primer mix. Each CDR3 protein gets one entry after TCRdb re-called the 5' RACE reads with MiXCR. Of 1.5 million to 2 million distinct CDR3 sequences in the sample, over 25% are singletons; the top ten hold 7.7%. Notes on the study in general: Diversity of TCR beta per million T cells declined in a roughly linear way with age. Estimated diversity, derived from one million T cells, was regarded as an underestimate. A strong correlation was found between TCR beta diversity and the percentage of naive T cells.

About 10 milliliters of peripheral blood were drawn from each donor into EDTA-treated tubes. Sequenced: blood. The origin of this receptor is a young woman in good health. The chain carries TRBV6-6 and TRBJ2-1; TRBD2 aligns across 9 bases. CDR3 coding DNA: TGTGCCAGTTGGGCGGGGGGGCGTTACAATGAGCAGTTCTTC. It translates to CASWAGGRYNEQFF.